One TCR beta chain is described in this entry. This sample was taken from a study of shared clonotypes between healthy human individuals. The method was immunoSEQ multiplex PCR; TCRdb's version includes in-frame clones alone and lacks a portion of them. The sample holds about 1.1 million clones; approximately 75% are singletons and the top ten take roughly 0.9%. The CDR3 loop spans 14 amino acids. Germline V lookup: CDR1 SGHAT, CDR2 FQDESV (reference sequence). V dropped 6 bases and J dropped 6; count of bases not matched to a gene: 9. This sequence joins TRBV11-1 and TRBJ1-1; 8 bases line up with TRBD1. This sequence originates from a man younger than 35 in good health. Some clones in this sample may be carry-over from other donors' samples. Sequencing was done on a sample of memory CD4+ T cells from PBMCs. Subset reported: CD45RA-negative fraction. CDR3 amino acids: CASSFPGQVAEAFF. CDR3 DNA sequence: TGTGCCAGCAGTTTTCCGGGACAGGTGGCTGAAGCTTTCTTT.